Presented here are 32 T cell receptor beta chains from one specimen sequenced in a study of blood T cell repertoires in COVID-19. Profiling relied on immunoSEQ multiplex PCR, and the TCRdb table lists in-frame clones only, not all of them. The sample contains fewer than 250,000 clones, just under 90% of which appear only once. The sequenced sample was PBMCs or T cells enriched from blood (not recorded which). The receptors shown here come from a man over 45 who had been exposed to COVID-19.

The V and J genes are TRBV18 and TRBJ2-7, with 8 bases that match TRBD1. Losses at the gene ends were 6 bases for V and 4 bases for J; bases not matched to a gene: 14. There are 16 residues in the CDR3. Germline V gives CDR1 KGHSH, CDR2 LQKENI. The CDR3 is CASSPLDDRGSYEQYF. The CDR3 DNA is TGTGCCAGCTCCCCCCTGGACGACAGGGGTAGTTACGAGCAGTACTTC.

This rearrangement joins TRBV5-4 to TRBJ2-2; 10 bases line up with TRBD2. Germline lookup yields CDR1 SGHNT and CDR2 YYREEE (reference sequence). This CDR3 comprises 18 residues. The V gene end was trimmed by 4 bases and the J gene end by 3 bases; junction bases not matched to a gene: 12. Written as DNA, the CDR3 is TGTGCCAGCAGCGGTAGACAGCGGGGGGGCTTGCACACCGGGGAGCTGTTTTTT. Protein sequence: CASSGRQRGGLHTGELFF.

J is TRBJ1-1 and V is TRBV18, with a weak D call TRBD1 (5 bases). Trimming pared 3 bases from V and 4 bases from J, leaving 12 bases between. The CDR3 is 14 amino acids. Germline CDR1 reads KGHSH; CDR2 reads LQKENI. CDR3 in DNA: TGTGCCAGCTCACCGGACATAATGGTCACTGAAGCTTTCTTT. Amino acid sequence: CASSPDIMVTEAFF. The full variable domain, rest sourced from reference TRBV18 and TRBJ1-1, is NAGVMQNPRHLVRRRGQEARLRCSPMKGHSHVYWYRQLPEEGLKFMVYLQKENIIDESGMPKERFSAEFPKEGPSILRIQQVVRGDSAAYFCASSPDIMVTEAFFGQGTRLTVV.

This sequence joins TRBV28 and TRBJ1-3, with TRBD1 matching 8 bases. CDR3 length: 13 residues. Germline CDR1 is MDHEN and CDR2 is SYDVKM. Trimming at V came to 10 bases and at J to 2 bases, leaving 4 bases not matched to a gene. The CDR3: CATQTGAGNTIYF. CDR3 in DNA: TGTGCCACTCAGACAGGGGCTGGAAACACCATATATTTT.

V is TRBV27 and J is TRBJ2-7; a possible D gene is TRBD2 (5 bases). Germline CDR1 MNHEY, CDR2 SMNVEV (reference sequence). CDR3 length equals 16 residues. Trimming removed 3 bases from V and 4 bases from J, with 19 bases in between. CDR3 sequence (DNA): TGTGCCAGCAGTTTTTCCGAGGGCCCGGTGGTTTACGAGCAGTACTTC. Translation gives CASSFSEGPVVYEQYF.

This clone has just one count. This sequence joins TRBV13 and TRBJ1-1; no reliable D call. Germline CDR1 is PRHDT and CDR2 is FYEKMQ (reference sequence). This CDR3 has 15 amino acids. The germline V and J ends were trimmed by 4 bases and 3 bases, with 15 bases remaining between them. The CDR3 is CASSSYTRGDTEAFF. Here the CDR3 DNA reads TGTGCCAGCAGCTCGTACACCCGCGGGGACACTGAAGCTTTCTTT. Full variable domain (remainder filled in from reference TRBV13 and TRBJ1-1): AAGVIQSPRHLIKEKRETATLKCYPIPRHDTVYWYQQGPGQDPQFLISFYEKMQSDKGSIPDRFSAQQFSDYHSELNMSSLELGDSALYFCASSSYTRGDTEAFFGQGTRLTVV.

A remark on this clone: Within the sample, other DNA sequences also encode this same CDR3. This chain connects TRBV5-1 to TRBJ1-1, with D perhaps TRBD1 (5 bases). In germline, CDR1 is SGHRS, CDR2 YFSETQ. V was pared by 0 bases and J by 5 bases, with 11 bases between. This CDR3 spans 14 amino acids. DNA of the CDR3: TGCGCCAGCAGCTTGGCGCAGGGAGGGACTGAAGCTTTCTTT. Translating gives CASSLAQGGTEAFF.

The J gene is TRBJ2-7, the V gene TRBV4-1; perhaps TRBD2 as D (5 bases). With 4 bases removed from V and 6 bases from J, the gap between germline ends came to 16 bases. Germline V gene lookup returns CDR1 MGHRA and CDR2 YSYEKL. This CDR3 spans 14 amino acids. The CDR3 nucleotides read TGCGCCAGCAGCCTCGGGCCCTCGGGGTTCGAGCAGTACGTC. The encoded protein is CASSLGPSGFEQYV.

This chain joins TRBV2 and TRBJ2-7; tentatively, D is TRBD2 (5 bases). The CDR3 has 14 amino acids. V was pared by 4 bases and J by 3 bases, with 13 bases between. CDR1 is SNHLY and CDR2 is FYNNEI in the germline V gene. Here the CDR3 DNA reads TGTGCCAGCAGTGTTCGCCCCGGGAACTACGAGCAGTACTTC. Its protein product is CASSVRPGNYEQYF. The full variable domain, in which reference TRBV2 and TRBJ2-7 provide the parts outside the CDR3, is EPEVTQTPSHQVTQMGQEVILRCVPISNHLYFYWYRQILGQKVEFLVSFYNNEISEKSEIFDDQFSVERPDGSNFTLKIRSTKLEDSAMYFCASSVRPGNYEQYFGPGTRLTVT.

The chain links TRBV28 to TRBJ1-4, with 9 bases aligning to TRBD1. The junction had 3 bases not matched to a gene; V was cut back by 6 bases and J by 4 bases. The CDR3 spans 14 residues. The germline V gene has CDR1 MDHEN and CDR2 SYDVKM. This chain's CDR3 is CASRTGGGNEKLFF. Written as DNA, the CDR3 is TGTGCCAGCAGGACAGGGGGGGGTAATGAAAAACTGTTTTTT.

The gene calls are TRBV19 and TRBJ2-1, with D unresolved. From germline, CDR1 is LNHDA and CDR2 SQIVND (reference sequence). The CDR3 spans 13 residues. The V end lost 3 bases, the J end lost 1 base, and 4 bases lay between the germline ends. DNA for the CDR3: TGTGCCAGTAGTATCAGTTCCTACAATGAGCAGTTCTTC. This gives the protein CASSISSYNEQFF.

The rearrangement uses TRBV7-3 and TRBJ2-5; possibly TRBD2 for D (5 bases). The V end was cut by 4 bases, the J end by 1 base, with 10 bases between. The germline V gene has CDR1 SGHTA and CDR2 FQGTGA. The CDR3 contains 14 residues. CDR3 sequence: CASSSIAGQETQYF. As DNA, the CDR3 is TGTGCCAGCAGCTCGATTGCGGGCCAAGAGACCCAGTACTTC.

The V call is TRBV10-3, the J call TRBJ2-5; 7 bases are a match to TRBD2. The V segment lost 6 bases and the J segment 5 bases; nucleotides outside the gene matches: 6. Germline CDR1 is ENHRY and CDR2 is SYGVKD. CDR3 length: 13 amino acids. CDR3 loop: CAISTAGFETQYF. CDR3 bases: TGTGCCATCAGCACAGCGGGGTTCGAGACCCAGTACTTC.

The CDR3 coding sequence is TGTGCCAGCAGTGACTACAGCTATCAGCCCCAGCATTTT. Its translation: CASSDYSYQPQHF. The genes are TRBV2 and TRBJ1-5; no clear D. CDR1 and CDR2 from the germline V gene are SNHLY and FYNNEI. CDR3 length: 13 amino acids. Trimming left V 3 bases short and J 5 bases short, with 8 bases between. Combining the CDR3 with reference TRBV2 and TRBJ1-5 gives the whole variable domain EPEVTQTPSHQVTQMGQEVILRCVPISNHLYFYWYRQILGQKVEFLVSFYNNEISEKSEIFDDQFSVERPDGSNFTLKIRSTKLEDSAMYFCASSDYSYQPQHFGDGTRLSIL.

The sample holds one count of this clone. J is TRBJ1-1 and V is TRBV19; a possible D gene is TRBD1 (6 bases). This CDR3 is 14 amino acids long. The germline gives CDR1 LNHDA, CDR2 SQIVND (reference sequence). V shed 7 bases and J shed 4 bases, with 16 bases lying between them. The CDR3 DNA sequence: TGTGCCAGTACCTTGTCAGGGGCCGGCACTGAAGCTTTCTTT. Its translation: CASTLSGAGTEAFF.

The chain is built from TRBV6-5 and TRBJ1-6; 9 positions match TRBD1. Looked up from germline, CDR1 is MNHEY and CDR2 is SVGAGI. CDR3 size: 14 residues. With V trimmed by 10 bases and J by 6 bases, 7 bases remained unmatched. CDR3 residues: CATSGQGINSPLHF. The CDR3, as DNA: TGTGCCACCTCGGGACAGGGAATTAATTCACCCCTCCACTTT.

This chain joins TRBV18 and TRBJ2-1; D might be TRBD1 (6 bases). The CDR3 contains 22 residues. V lost 5 bases and J 0 bases, leaving 32 bases between the germline ends. Germline values: CDR1 KGHSH, CDR2 LQKENI. This CDR3 reads CASSRLPPGRQDQGSSYNEQFF. CDR3 bases: TGTGCCAGCTCAAGACTCCCTCCGGGACGGCAGGACCAGGGGAGCTCCTACAATGAGCAGTTCTTC.

The chain carries TRBV2 and TRBJ1-2; no clear D gene. CDR1 is SNHLY, CDR2 FYNNEI, per germline. V shed 1 base and J shed 4 bases, with 10 bases lying between them. The CDR3 is 14 residues long. The DNA of the CDR3 is TGTGCCAGCAGTGAAGGTGGGAGGATCTATGGCTACACCTTC. This translates into CASSEGGRIYGYTF.

V usage is TRBV6-5 and J usage is TRBJ1-5; D is possibly TRBD1 (5 bases). Trimming stripped 0 bases from V and 4 bases from J, with 10 bases between. The CDR3 runs 15 residues. Germline CDR1 and CDR2: MNHEY and SVGAGI. Here the CDR3 DNA reads TGTGCCAGCAGTTACTCGGGAACAGGAAATCAGCCCCAGCATTTT. It specifies CASSYSGTGNQPQHF.

The V call is TRBV4-1, the J call TRBJ2-3, with D unresolved. This CDR3 is 16 amino acids long. CDR1 is MGHRA and CDR2 is YSYEKL in the germline V gene. The V gene lost 4 bases and the J gene lost 0 bases, with 14 bases spanning the gap. Here the CDR3 DNA reads TGCGCCAGCAGCCCAATTGCCGGTCCGAGCACAGATACGCAGTATTTT. It encodes CASSPIAGPSTDTQYF.

The chain links TRBV29-1 to TRBJ2-3, with 11 bases matching TRBD2. The CDR3 sequence is 15 residues long. J was trimmed by 3 bases and V by 5 bases; bases with no gene match: 7. Germline V gene data show CDR1 as SQVTM and CDR2 as ANQGSEA. CDR3 sequence reads: CSVLSGRALTDTQYF. The CDR3 nucleotides are TGCAGCGTTCTTAGCGGGAGGGCCTTAACAGATACGCAGTATTTT.

The chain links TRBV2 to TRBJ2-7, with 8 bases identical to TRBD1. Germline CDR1 reads SNHLY; CDR2 reads FYNNEI. V was clipped by 7 bases and J by 4 bases; unmatched bases: 3. This CDR3 is 12 amino acids long. CDR3 DNA: TGTGCCAGCAACCGACAGGGGTACGAGCAGTACGTC. Translated, it gives CASNRQGYEQYV.

The gene calls are TRBV3-1 (or the pseudogene TRBV3-2) and TRBJ2-3; TRBD2 matches 7 bases. The CDR3 consists of 17 residues. CDR1 is LGHDT and CDR2 is YNNKEL in the germline V gene (reference sequence). The V and J ends lost 4 bases and 0 bases, in that order; junction bases with no gene match: 10. This CDR3 reads CASSPLVSAGSTDTQYF. In DNA form, the CDR3 reads TGTGCCAGCAGCCCCCTCGTTTCAGCGGGGAGCACAGATACGCAGTATTTT.

The chain combines TRBV19 with TRBJ1-2; D is possibly TRBD1 (5 bases). Trimming pared 3 bases from V and 4 bases from J, leaving 9 bases between. The CDR3 sequence is 13 residues long. CDR1 LNHDA and CDR2 SQIVND come from the germline V gene (reference sequence). The CDR3 sequence: CASSIQGSYGYTF. CDR3 coding DNA: TGTGCCAGTAGTATCCAGGGCTCCTATGGCTACACCTTC.

The CDR3 nucleotides are TGTGCCAGCAGTTCTCTAGCGGGGAAGAGCTCCTACAATGAGCAGTTCTTC. Translation gives CASSSLAGKSSYNEQFF. The rearrangement joins TRBV27 to TRBJ2-1; 9 nucleotides line up with TRBD2. Germline V gene lookup returns CDR1 MNHEY and CDR2 SMNVEV (reference sequence). The J segment lost 0 bases and the V segment lost 4 bases, leaving 7 bases of the junction unmatched. The CDR3 has 17 amino acids.

The V call is TRBV27, the J call TRBJ2-7; 12 bases are a match to TRBD2. V shed 2 bases, J shed 4 bases, and the junction held 3 bases outside the gene matches. Germline CDR1 MNHEY, CDR2 SMNVEV (reference sequence). CDR3 length equals 15 residues. This CDR3 is CASSLLAGGLYEQYF. The CDR3 coding sequence is TGTGCCAGCAGTTTACTAGCGGGGGGGCTATACGAGCAGTACTTC.

The gene calls are TRBV28 and TRBJ1-1; maybe TRBD1 (5 bases). This CDR3 comprises 16 residues. Between the trimmed V and J ends, which lost 4 bases and 2 bases, there was a span of 17 bases. The germline V gene encodes CDR1 MDHEN and CDR2 SYDVKM. CDR3 nucleotide sequence: TGTGCCAGCAGTTCCCGAGCGGGGGGAGGAAACACTGAAGCTTTCTTT. Translation gives CASSSRAGGGNTEAFF.

This chain links TRBV10-3 with TRBJ2-7; possibly TRBD1 for D (6 bases). V shed 1 base and J shed 0 bases, with 10 bases lying between them. Germline V gives CDR1 ENHRY, CDR2 SYGVKD. CDR3 length: 15 amino acids. The CDR3 DNA reads TGTGCCATCAGTGAGTTCCGGGACATCTCCTACGAGCAGTACTTC. Protein: CAISEFRDISYEQYF.

This chain joins TRBV29-1 and TRBJ2-5; TRBD1 is a possible D gene (5 bases). Between the trimmed V and J ends, which lost 3 bases and 5 bases, there was a span of 10 bases. The CDR3 contains 12 residues. Per the germline V gene, CDR1 is SQVTM and CDR2 is ANQGSEA. CDR3 in amino acids: CSVDRAWETQYF. CDR3 DNA sequence: TGCAGCGTTGACAGGGCCTGGGAGACCCAGTACTTC.

The V and J genes are TRBV11-3 and TRBJ1-1; D may be TRBD1 (5 bases). Trimming stripped 2 bases from V and 4 bases from J, with 8 bases between. This CDR3 is built from 13 residues. CDR1 and CDR2 from the germline V gene are SGHNT and YENEEA. The CDR3 loop reads CASSLRGSTEAFF. CDR3 bases: TGTGCCAGCAGCTTAAGGGGAAGCACTGAAGCTTTCTTT.

The chain employs TRBV19 and TRBJ1-3; tentatively, D is TRBD1 (5 bases). Germline loops: CDR1 LNHDA, CDR2 SQIVND (reference sequence). This CDR3 is built from 15 residues. V was clipped by 3 bases and J by 5 bases, with 14 bases between them. DNA for the CDR3: TGTGCCAGTAGTATCCACAGGAGAGACAGAAACACCATATATTTT. Its protein product is CASSIHRRDRNTIYF.

This clone showed up just once. The chain is built from TRBV6-2 or TRBV6-3 and TRBJ2-5; TRBD1 matches at 7 bases. With V trimmed by 4 bases and J by 4 bases, 9 bases remained unmatched. Germline CDR1 MNHEY, CDR2 SVGEGT. This CDR3 spans 15 amino acids. CDR3: CASSSLLTGRETQYF. The CDR3 DNA reads as TGTGCCAGCAGTTCCCTCCTGACAGGGCGAGAGACCCAGTACTTC.